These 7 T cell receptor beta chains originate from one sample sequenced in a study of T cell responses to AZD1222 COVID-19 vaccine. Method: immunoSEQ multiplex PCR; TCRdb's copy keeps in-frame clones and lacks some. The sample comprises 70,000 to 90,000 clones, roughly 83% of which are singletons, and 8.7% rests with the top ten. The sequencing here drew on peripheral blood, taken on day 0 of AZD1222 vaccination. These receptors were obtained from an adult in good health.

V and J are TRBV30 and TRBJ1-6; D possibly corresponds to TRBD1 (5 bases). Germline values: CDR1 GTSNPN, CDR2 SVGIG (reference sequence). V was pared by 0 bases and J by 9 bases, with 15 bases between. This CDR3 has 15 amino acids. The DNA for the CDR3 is TGTGCCTGGAGTGTACTTGGGGCGATCCGTTCACCCCTCCACTTT. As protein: CAWSVLGAIRSPLHF.

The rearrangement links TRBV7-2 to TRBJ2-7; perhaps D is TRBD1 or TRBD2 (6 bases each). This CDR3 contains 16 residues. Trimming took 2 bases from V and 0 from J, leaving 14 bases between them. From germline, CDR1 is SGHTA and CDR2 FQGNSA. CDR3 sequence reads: CASSLIFGGRSYEQYF. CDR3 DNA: TGTGCCAGCAGCTTAATCTTCGGGGGCCGCTCCTACGAGCAGTACTTC.

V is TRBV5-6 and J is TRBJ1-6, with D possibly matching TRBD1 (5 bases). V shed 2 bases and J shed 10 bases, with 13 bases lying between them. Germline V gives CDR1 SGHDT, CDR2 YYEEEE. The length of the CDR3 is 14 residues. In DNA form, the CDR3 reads TGTGCCAGCAGCTTTACCGGGGGGAACTCACCCCTCCACTTT. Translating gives CASSFTGGNSPLHF.

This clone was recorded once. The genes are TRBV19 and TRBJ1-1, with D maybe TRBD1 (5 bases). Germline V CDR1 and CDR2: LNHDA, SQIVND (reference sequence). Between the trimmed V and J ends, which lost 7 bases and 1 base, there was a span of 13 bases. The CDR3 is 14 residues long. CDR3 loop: CASTQPGQNTEAFF. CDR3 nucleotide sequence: TGTGCCAGTACCCAACCCGGACAGAACACTGAAGCTTTCTTT.

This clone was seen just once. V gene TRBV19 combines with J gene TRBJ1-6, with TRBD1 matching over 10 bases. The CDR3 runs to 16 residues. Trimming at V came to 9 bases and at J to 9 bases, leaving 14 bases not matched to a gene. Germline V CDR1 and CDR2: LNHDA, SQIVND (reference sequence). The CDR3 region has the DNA TGTGCCAGCAATAGCGGGACAGGGGTTTCGATTTCACCCCTCCACTTT. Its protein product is CASNSGTGVSISPLHF.

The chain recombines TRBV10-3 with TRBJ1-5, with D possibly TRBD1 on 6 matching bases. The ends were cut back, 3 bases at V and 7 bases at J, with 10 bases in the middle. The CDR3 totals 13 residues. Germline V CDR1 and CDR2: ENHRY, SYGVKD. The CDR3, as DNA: TGTGCCATCAGTGAATCAGGGGCCCAGCCCCAGCATTTT. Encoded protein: CAISESGAQPQHF.

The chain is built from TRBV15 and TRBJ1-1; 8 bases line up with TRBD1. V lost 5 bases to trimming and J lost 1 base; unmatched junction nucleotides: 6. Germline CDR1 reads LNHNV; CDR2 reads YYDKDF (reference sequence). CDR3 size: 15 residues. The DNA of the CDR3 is TGTGCCACCAGCTCCCGGACAGGGAAGAACACTGAAGCTTTCTTT. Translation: CATSSRTGKNTEAFF.